This passage covers 7 T cell receptor beta chains from one sample sequenced in a study of T cells in Graves' hyperthyroidism and ophthalmopathy. TCR beta CDR3 regions were amplified from RNA. HTBI primers were the set used in a first-round RT-PCR of the TCR CDR3. From the multiplex PCR reads, TCRdb called clonotypes with MiXCR, one entry per CDR3 protein. The table has some 350,000 distinct CDR3 sequences, roughly 13% seen once. The source material was blood. The receptors derive from a woman in her thirties or forties with Graves' ophthalmopathy.

This clonotype has ten or more counts. The chain has TRBV14 and TRBJ2-5; D not resolved. The CDR3 length is 15 residues. Germline V gives CDR1 SGHDN, CDR2 FVKESK. Trimming shortened V by 0 bases and J by 4 bases, and 12 bases separated the two germline ends. As DNA, the CDR3 is TGTGCCAGCAGCCAAGATAGGCAGTGGGGAGAGACCCAGTACTTC. It yields the protein CASSQDRQWGETQYF.

This clonotype was detected many times. The CDR3 loop is CSVVGTSGSKIEQFF. CDR3 sequence (DNA): TGCAGCGTGGTAGGGACTAGCGGGAGTAAGATTGAGCAGTTCTTC. This rearrangement joins TRBV29-1 to TRBJ2-1, with 14 bases aligning to TRBD2. The germline V gene has CDR1 SQVTM and CDR2 ANQGSEA. The CDR3 loop spans 15 amino acids. The V segment lost 6 bases and the J segment 9 bases; nucleotides outside the gene matches: 10.

The sample holds a few counts of this clonotype. V usage is TRBV5-4 and J usage is TRBJ1-3; TRBD1 matches 8 bases. The junction had 0 bases not matched to a gene; V was cut back by 3 bases and J by 1 base. CDR1 is SGHNT and CDR2 is YYREEE in the germline V gene (reference sequence). This CDR3 has 14 residues. The CDR3 sequence is CASSWTGSGNTIYF. In nucleotides, the CDR3 is TGTGCCAGCAGCTGGACAGGGTCTGGAAACACCATATATTTT.

In this sample, this clonotype turned up a few times. The V call is TRBV14, the J call TRBJ1-6, with TRBD1 matching 8 bases. Trimming cost V 3 bases and J 8 bases; bases outside gene matches: 9. The germline V gene has CDR1 SGHDN and CDR2 FVKESK. This CDR3 region has 16 residues. In DNA, the CDR3 is TGTGCCAGCAGCCACAGAACCGGGACAGGATATTCACCCCTCCACTTT. It translates to CASSHRTGTGYSPLHF.

This clonotype was counted many times. The rearrangement links TRBV7-2 to TRBJ2-3; no reliable D call. Trimming left V 6 bases short and J 5 bases short, with 12 bases between. Germline assignment: CDR1 SGHTA and CDR2 FQGNSA. CDR3 length: 13 amino acids. The CDR3 DNA is TGTGCCAGCAGTCAGTATCTACGAGATACGCAGTATTTT. Its translation: CASSQYLRDTQYF.

On this clonotype: A much bigger clone sits one base away, suggesting this may be a read error. The chain joins TRBV3-1 to TRBJ1-2; a weak D match, TRBD1 (5 bases). Germline V gene sequence: CDR1 LGHDT, CDR2 YNNKEL (reference sequence). Deletions cut 7 bases from V and 4 bases from J, with 13 bases between. The CDR3 totals 13 residues. The CDR3 is CASNRSGFYGYTF. In DNA form, the CDR3 reads TGTGCCAGCAACCGATCAGGGTTCTATGGCTACACCTTC.

This clonotype was seen only a few times. The chain has TRBV20-1 and TRBJ2-7; a possible D gene is TRBD2 (5 bases). The germline CDR1 and CDR2 sequences are DFQATT and SNEGSKA (reference sequence). Deletions cut 0 bases from V and 6 bases from J, with 21 bases between. CDR3 length: 16 residues. This chain's CDR3 is CSARDHTGSSRGEQYF. In DNA form, the CDR3 reads TGCAGTGCTAGAGATCACACGGGGTCATCTCGGGGCGAGCAGTACTTC.